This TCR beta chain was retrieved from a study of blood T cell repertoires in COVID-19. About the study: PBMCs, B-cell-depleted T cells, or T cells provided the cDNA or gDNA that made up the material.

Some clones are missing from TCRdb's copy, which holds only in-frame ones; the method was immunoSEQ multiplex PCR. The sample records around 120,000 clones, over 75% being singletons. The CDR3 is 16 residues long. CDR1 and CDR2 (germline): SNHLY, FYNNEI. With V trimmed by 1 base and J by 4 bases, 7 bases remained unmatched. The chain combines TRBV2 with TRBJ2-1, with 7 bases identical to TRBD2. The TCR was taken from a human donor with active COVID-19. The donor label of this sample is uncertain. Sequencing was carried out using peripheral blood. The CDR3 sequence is CASSEGGGGTYNEQFF. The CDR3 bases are TGTGCCAGCAGTGAAGGTGGCGGGGGAACGTACAATGAGCAGTTCTTC. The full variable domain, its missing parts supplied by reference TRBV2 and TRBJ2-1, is EPEVTQTPSHQVTQMGQEVILRCVPISNHLYFYWYRQILGQKVEFLVSFYNNEISEKSEIFDDQFSVERPDGSNFTLKIRSTKLEDSAMYFCASSEGGGGTYNEQFFGPGTRLTVL.